This T cell receptor (beta chain) appears in the sequencing data of a study of control samples from healthy donors and cancer patients. The germline CDR1 and CDR2 sequences are SGHDN and FVKESK. The CDR3 extends over 16 amino acids. V shed 0 bases and J 2 bases; nucleotides not matched to a gene: 5. TCRdb's table, derived via immunoSEQ multiplex PCR, lists solely in-frame clones and lacks some. The sample includes some 150,000 clones, about 89% of them seen just once. This receptor was taken from a man younger than 35 in good health. The source material was blood. The chain recombines TRBV14 with TRBJ2-3, with 7 bases matching TRBD1. In nucleotides, the CDR3 is TGTGCCAGCAGCCAAGAAATGAAGGGGGCCACAGATACGCAGTATTTT. Protein sequence: CASSQEMKGATDTQYF. The whole variable domain, filled in from reference TRBV14 and TRBJ2-3, reads EAGVTQFPSHSVIEKGQTVTLRCDPISGHDNLYWYRRVMGKEIKFLLHFVKESKQDESGMPNNRFLAERTGGTYSTLKVQPAELEDSGVYFCASSQEMKGATDTQYFGPGTRLTVL.